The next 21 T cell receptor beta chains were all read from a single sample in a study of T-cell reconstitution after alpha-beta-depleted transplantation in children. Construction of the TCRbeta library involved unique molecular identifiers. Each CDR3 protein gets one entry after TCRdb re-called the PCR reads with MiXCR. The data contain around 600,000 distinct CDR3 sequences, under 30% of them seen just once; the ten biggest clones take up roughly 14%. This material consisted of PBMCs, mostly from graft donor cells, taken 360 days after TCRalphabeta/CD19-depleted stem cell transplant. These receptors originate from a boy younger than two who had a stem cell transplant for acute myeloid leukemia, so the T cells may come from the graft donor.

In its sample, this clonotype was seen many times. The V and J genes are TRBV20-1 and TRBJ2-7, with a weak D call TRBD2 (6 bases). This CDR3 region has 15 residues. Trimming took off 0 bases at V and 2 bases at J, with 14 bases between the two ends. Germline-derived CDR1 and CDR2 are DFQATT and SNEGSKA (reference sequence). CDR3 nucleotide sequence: TGCAGTGCTAGAGATCGTCTAGCGAACACCTACGAGCAGTACTTC. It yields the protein CSARDRLANTYEQYF.

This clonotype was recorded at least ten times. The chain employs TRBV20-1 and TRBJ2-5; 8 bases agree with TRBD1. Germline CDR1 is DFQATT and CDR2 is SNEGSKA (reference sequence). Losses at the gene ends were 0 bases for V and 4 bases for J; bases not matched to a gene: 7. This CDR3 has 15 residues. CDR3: CSARDGRGRVETQYF. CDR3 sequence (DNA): TGCAGTGCTAGAGATGGCAGGGGGCGGGTAGAGACCCAGTACTTC.

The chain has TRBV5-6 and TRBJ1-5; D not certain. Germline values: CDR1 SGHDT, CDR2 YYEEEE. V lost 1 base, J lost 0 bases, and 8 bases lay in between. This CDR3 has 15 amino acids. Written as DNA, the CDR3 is TGTGCCAGCAGCTTGAGACCGTTTAGCAATCAGCCCCAGCATTTT. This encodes CASSLRPFSNQPQHF.

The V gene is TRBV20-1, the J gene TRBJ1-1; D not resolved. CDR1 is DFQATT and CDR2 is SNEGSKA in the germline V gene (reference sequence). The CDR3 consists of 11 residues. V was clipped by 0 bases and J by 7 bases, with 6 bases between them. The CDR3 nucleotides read TGCAGTGCTAGAGAAAGTAGTGAAGCTTTCTTT. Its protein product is CSARESSEAFF.

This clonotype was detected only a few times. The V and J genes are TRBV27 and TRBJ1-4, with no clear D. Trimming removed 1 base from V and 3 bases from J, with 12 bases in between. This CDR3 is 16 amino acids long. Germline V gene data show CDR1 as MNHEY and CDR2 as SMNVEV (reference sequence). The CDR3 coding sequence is TGTGCCAGCAGTTTATATGGGGAGCACTCTAATGAAAAACTGTTTTTT. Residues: CASSLYGEHSNEKLFF.

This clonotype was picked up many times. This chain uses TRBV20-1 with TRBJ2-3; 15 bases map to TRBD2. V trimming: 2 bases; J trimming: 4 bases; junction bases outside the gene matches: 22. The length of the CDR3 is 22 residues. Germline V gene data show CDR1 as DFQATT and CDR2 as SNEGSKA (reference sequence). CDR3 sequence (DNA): TGCAGTGCTAGATCGGGGACTAGCGGGGGGTTCGACCAAAGGACACCCGCAGATACGCAGTATTTT. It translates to CSARSGTSGGFDQRTPADTQYF.

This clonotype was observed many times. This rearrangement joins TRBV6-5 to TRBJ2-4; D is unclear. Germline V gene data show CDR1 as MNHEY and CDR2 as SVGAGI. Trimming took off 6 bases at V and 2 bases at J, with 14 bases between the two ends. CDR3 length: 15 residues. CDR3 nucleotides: TGTGCCAGCAGCCCCCGGGCATCATCCAAAAACATTCAGTACTTC. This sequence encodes CASSPRASSKNIQYF.

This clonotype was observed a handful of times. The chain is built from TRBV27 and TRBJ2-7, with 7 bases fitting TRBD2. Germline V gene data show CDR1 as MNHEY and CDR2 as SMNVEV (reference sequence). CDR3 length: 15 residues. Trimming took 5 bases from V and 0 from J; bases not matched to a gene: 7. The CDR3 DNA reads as TGTGCCAGCAGTCCGAGCGGGGCCTCCTCCTACGAGCAGTACGTC. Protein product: CASSPSGASSYEQYV.

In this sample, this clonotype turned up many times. The DNA of the CDR3 is TGCAGTGCTAGGTTGCCTCCTTACTGGGATACGCAGTATTTT. Translation gives CSARLPPYWDTQYF. The chain is built from TRBV20-1 and TRBJ2-3, with no clear D. Germline V gene sequence: CDR1 DFQATT, CDR2 SNEGSKA (reference sequence). Trimming pared 3 bases from V and 6 bases from J, leaving 16 bases between. CDR3 length: 14 residues.

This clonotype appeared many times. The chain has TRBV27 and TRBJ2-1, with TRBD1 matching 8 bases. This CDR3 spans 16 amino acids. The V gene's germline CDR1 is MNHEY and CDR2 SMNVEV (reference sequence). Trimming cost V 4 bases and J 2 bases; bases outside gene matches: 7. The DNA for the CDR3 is TGTGCCAGCAGTTCCATAGGGACAGGTACCTACAATGAGCAGTTCTTC. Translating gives CASSSIGTGTYNEQFF.

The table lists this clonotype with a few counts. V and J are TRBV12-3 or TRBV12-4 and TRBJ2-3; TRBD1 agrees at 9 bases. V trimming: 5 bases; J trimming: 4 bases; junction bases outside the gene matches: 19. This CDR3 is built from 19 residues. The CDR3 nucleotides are TGTGCCAGCAGTGGGCCAGGGGGAGGACCGGGACAGGGACCAGATACGCAGTATTTT. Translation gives CASSGPGGGPGQGPDTQYF.

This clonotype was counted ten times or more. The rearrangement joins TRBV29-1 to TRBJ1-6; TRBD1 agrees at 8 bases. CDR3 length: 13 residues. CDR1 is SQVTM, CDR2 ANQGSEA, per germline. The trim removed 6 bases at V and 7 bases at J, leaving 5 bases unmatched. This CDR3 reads CSVLQGGNSPLHF. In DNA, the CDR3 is TGCAGCGTCTTACAGGGGGGAAATTCACCCCTCCACTTT.

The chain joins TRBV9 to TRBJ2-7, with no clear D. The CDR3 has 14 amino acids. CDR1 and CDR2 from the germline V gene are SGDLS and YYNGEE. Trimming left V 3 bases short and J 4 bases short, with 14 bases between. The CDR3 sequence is CASSAYGEDYEQYF. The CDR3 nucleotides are TGTGCCAGCAGCGCCTACGGCGAGGATTACGAGCAGTACTTC.

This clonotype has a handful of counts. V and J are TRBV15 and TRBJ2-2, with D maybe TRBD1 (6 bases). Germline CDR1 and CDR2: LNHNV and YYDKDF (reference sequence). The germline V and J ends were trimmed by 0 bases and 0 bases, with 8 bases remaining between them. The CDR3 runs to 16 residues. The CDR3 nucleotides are TGTGCCACCAGCAGAGACAGGACAGCGAACACCGGGGAGCTGTTTTTT. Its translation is CATSRDRTANTGELFF.

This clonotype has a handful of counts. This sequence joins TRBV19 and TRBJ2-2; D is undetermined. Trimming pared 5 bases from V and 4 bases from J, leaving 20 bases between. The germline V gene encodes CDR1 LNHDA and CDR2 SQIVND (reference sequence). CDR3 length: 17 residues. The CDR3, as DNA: TGTGCCAGTAGTCAACCCCATTTCATCCGTTTCACCGGGGAGCTGTTTTTT. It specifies CASSQPHFIRFTGELFF. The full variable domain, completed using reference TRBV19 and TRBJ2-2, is DGGITQSPKYLFRKEGQNVTLSCEQNLNHDAMYWYRQDPGQGLRLIYYSQIVNDFQKGDIAEGYSVSREKKESFPLTVTSAQKNPTAFYLCASSQPHFIRFTGELFFGEGSRLTVL.

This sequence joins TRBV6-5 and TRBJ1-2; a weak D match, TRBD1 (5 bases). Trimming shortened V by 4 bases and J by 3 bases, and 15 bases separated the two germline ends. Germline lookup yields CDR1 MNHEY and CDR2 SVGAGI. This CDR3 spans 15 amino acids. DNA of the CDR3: TGTGCCAGCAGTTTGGGCAGGGACTTTTACTATGGCTACACCTTC. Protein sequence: CASSLGRDFYYGYTF.

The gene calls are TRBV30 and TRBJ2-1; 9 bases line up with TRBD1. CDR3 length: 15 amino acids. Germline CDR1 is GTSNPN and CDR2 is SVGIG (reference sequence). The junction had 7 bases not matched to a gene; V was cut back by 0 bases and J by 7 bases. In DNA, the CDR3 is TGTGCCTGGAGTGTGGGGGGGACAGGGTGGAATGAGCAGTTCTTC. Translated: CAWSVGGTGWNEQFF.

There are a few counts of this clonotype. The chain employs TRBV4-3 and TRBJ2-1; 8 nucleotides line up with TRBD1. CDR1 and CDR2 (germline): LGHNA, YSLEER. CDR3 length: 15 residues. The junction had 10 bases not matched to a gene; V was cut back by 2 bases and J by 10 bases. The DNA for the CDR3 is TGCGCCAGCAGCCAAAGACAGGGGCTGACGGGAGAGCAGTTCTTC. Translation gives CASSQRQGLTGEQFF.

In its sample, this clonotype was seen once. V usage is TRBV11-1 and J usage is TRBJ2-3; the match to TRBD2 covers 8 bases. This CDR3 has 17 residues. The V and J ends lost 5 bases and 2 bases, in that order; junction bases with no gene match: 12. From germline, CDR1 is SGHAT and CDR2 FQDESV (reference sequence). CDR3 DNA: TGTGCCAGCAGCCCTCGCGGGGGGTCCGACCTCACAGATACGCAGTATTTT. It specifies CASSPRGGSDLTDTQYF.

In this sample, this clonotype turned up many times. CDR3 amino acids: CSAGGTPEQYV. CDR3 sequence (DNA): TGCAGTGCTGGCGGGACACCCGAGCAGTACGTC. The J gene is TRBJ2-7, the V gene TRBV20-1; D tentatively fits TRBD1 or TRBD2 (6 bases each). The V gene lost 5 bases and the J gene lost 6 bases, with 11 bases spanning the gap. Germline CDR1 and CDR2: DFQATT and SNEGSKA (reference sequence). This CDR3 has 11 residues.

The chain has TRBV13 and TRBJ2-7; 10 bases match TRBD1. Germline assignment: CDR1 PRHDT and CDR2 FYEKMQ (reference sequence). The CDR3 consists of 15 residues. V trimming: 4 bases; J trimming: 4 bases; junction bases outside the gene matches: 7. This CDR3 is CASSSPGQGSYEQYF. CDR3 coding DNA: TGTGCCAGCAGCTCCCCGGGACAGGGGAGTTACGAGCAGTACTTC.